Sequencing of this TCR beta chain was carried out in a study of tumor-infiltrating lymphocytes in primary liver carcinoma. Study conclusions and caveats: Reduced overlap was seen in tumor-adjacent and tumor-blood pairs versus tumor region pairs.

The CDR3 runs 14 residues. CDR1 ENHRY and CDR2 SYGVKD come from the germline V gene. On this clonotype: The antigen remains undetermined. Germline and junction disagree at one end, which may indicate a read error.

Total RNA amounting to 500 ng was the source from which TCR beta cDNA was made with a constant-region primer. Slightly modified ARM-PCR served as the procedure for the TCR beta libraries. These libraries came from three rounds of nested multiplex PCR. Amplification in the first two PCR rounds was performed using TRBV1-TRBV30 forward primers and a C-beta reverse primer for 10 cycles each. TCRdb reprocessed the multiplex PCR reads via MiXCR and lists one record per CDR3 protein. This table holds fewer than 350,000 distinct CDR3 sequences, roughly two thirds found once. Out of unsorted whole blood came the blood RNA, and germline DNA was extracted as well.

The chain joins TRBV10-3 to TRBJ2-3, with 8 bases aligning to TRBD1. Input material: peripheral blood. This TCR was recovered from a man in his forties with primary liver carcinoma and hepatitis B virus infection. DNA of the CDR3: TGTGCCATCAGTGGGTCAGGGGGCACGGATACGCAGTATTTT. Translated, it gives CAISGSGGTDTQYF.